This T cell receptor (beta chain) was found in a study of T cell clonotyping in hematopoietic cell transplantation. Study-wide findings and caveats: Without cell sorting, CD4 versus CD8 contributions remain unresolved.

Recipient blood drawn about 28 days pretransplant and days 30, 100, 180 after. For this clone: Its specificity is unknown.

Measured with immunoSEQ multiplex PCR; TCRdb has only the in-frame clones, and not every one. The table includes more than 25,000 clones, about 90% detected once. The germline CDR1 and CDR2 sequences are SGHTA and FQGTGA. V lost 5 bases and J 5 bases, leaving 9 bases between the germline ends. The CDR3 covers 13 residues. The sequence came from a female patient in her fifties or sixties who had an allogeneic stem cell transplant from a related donor, so the T cells may come from the graft donor. Some clones in this sample may be carry-over from other donors' samples. The chain joins TRBV7-3 to TRBJ2-2, with no clear D. The material was PBMCs, obtained 100 days after allogeneic stem cell transplant. CDR3 loop: CASSPSWTGELFF. The CDR3 region has the DNA TGTGCCAGCAGCCCAAGTTGGACCGGGGAGCTGTTTTTT.